This TCR beta chain was identified during a study of OX40 agonist ivuxolimab in advanced cancers. Study background: Intravenous ivuxolimab was administered to patients every 2 weeks at 0.01 to 10 mg/kg. From roughly 20 to 85 years was the age range, with a mean of approximately 63 years, and approximately 80% were male. Findings and caveats of the study: Certain nonresponding patients likewise had low normalized T-cell clonal expansion. Both CD4+ and CD8+ T cell populations in blood had undergone clonal expansion by week 6 at 0.1 to 3.0 mg/kg.

Repertoires were generated with immunoSEQ multiplex PCR, while TCRdb's copy carries only in-frame clones and drops some. The data contain fewer than 45,000 clones, 70% to 80% of them singletons. Germline V CDR1 and CDR2: GTSNPN, SVGIG (reference sequence). The CDR3 contains 15 residues. V lost 2 bases, J lost 0 bases, and 11 bases lay in between. Comments on this clone: The antigen remains undetermined.

The chain couples TRBV30 to TRBJ2-1; D call uncertain. This clonotype was sampled from an adult with an advanced solid tumor such as melanoma, head and neck, liver or kidney cancer. This specimen consisted of CD4+ or CD8+ T cells sorted from blood, obtained in a trial of the OX40 agonist ivuxolimab. The CDR3 protein is CAWSYKRSSYNEQFF. The CDR3 DNA sequence: TGTGCCTGGAGTTACAAGCGTAGCTCCTACAATGAGCAGTTCTTC. The whole variable domain, filled in from reference TRBV30 and TRBJ2-1, reads SQTIHQWPATLVQPVGSPLSLECTVEGTSNPNLYWYRQAAGRGLQLLFYSVGIGQISSEVPQNLSASRPQDRQFILSSKKLLLSDSGFYLCAWSYKRSSYNEQFFGPGTRLTVL.